The T cell receptor (beta chain) under discussion was sequenced for a study of T cells after yellow fever vaccination. This clonotype was detected many times. Antigen specificity is unknown. V lost 0 bases and J 6 bases, leaving 10 bases between the germline ends. Germline values: CDR1 SGDLS, CDR2 YYNGEE. The CDR3 sequence is 14 residues long. Study-level points and caveats: Among all clonotypes, a small share was observed in both CD4 and CD8 compartments. Most clones from primary vaccination resurfaced after the booster (around 97% CD4, less than 90% CD8). High-abundance clonotypes from the bulk population could contaminate FACS-sorted repertoires.

Production of TCR cDNA was by 5'RACE template switching, which also added a universal primer site and UMIs. TCRdb processed the 5' RACE reads anew with MiXCR; each CDR3 protein has one entry. Of approximately 74,000 distinct CDR3 sequences listed, under 6.5% are singletons. J is TRBJ2-1 and V is TRBV9; D might be TRBD1 (6 bases). This material consisted of CD4+ T cells sorted from PBMCs, taken less than 16 days after the first yellow fever vaccination. The sequence came from a man between 18 and 35 years old who received the YFV17D yellow fever vaccine. CDR3 in amino acids: CASSVGTGSNEQFF. DNA for the CDR3: TGTGCCAGCAGCGTAGGTACAGGGAGCAATGAGCAGTTCTTC.